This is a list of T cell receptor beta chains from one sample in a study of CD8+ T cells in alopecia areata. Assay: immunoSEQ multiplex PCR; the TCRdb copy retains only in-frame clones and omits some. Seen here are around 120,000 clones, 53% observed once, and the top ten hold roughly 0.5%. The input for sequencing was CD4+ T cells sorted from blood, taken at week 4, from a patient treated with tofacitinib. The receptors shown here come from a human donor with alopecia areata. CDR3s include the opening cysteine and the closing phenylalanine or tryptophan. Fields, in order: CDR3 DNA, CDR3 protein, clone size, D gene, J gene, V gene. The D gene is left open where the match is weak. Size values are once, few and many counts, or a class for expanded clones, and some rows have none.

TGTGCCAGCTCACCACGGACGGGTGAAGAGACCCAGTACTTC CASSPRTGEETQYF - - TRBJ2-5 TRBV18
TGTGCCATCAGTGAACCCCGCACAGATACGCAGTATTTT CAISEPRTDTQYF - - TRBJ2-3 TRBV10-3
TGCAGCGTGACAGGGCTACTAACCGCCGGGGAGCTGTTTTTT CSVTGLLTAGELFF - TRBD1 TRBJ2-2 TRBV29-1
TGCAGCGTTGAAAGGGCCCTAAGTAGAGAGACCCAGTACTTC CSVERALSRETQYF - - TRBJ2-5 TRBV29-1
TGTGCTAGTGGTTTTGAGGGCAGACCTGGAAACACCATATATTTT CASGFEGRPGNTIYF few - TRBJ1-3 TRBV12-5
TGTGCCAGCAGCTTAGAGGCTAGCGGAGGGCAGTACTTC CASSLEASGGQYF many TRBD2 TRBJ2-7 TRBV7-9
TGTGCCAGCAGCGGGAATGGGAGGCCTGCTTTCTTT CASSGNGRPAFF - - TRBJ1-1 TRBV6-5
TGTGCCAGCAGTGAGCCCCAACGGGACAGGGGATCCCCTAGCTACACCTTC CASSEPQRDRGSPSYTF - TRBD1 TRBJ1-2 TRBV25-1
TGTGCCAGTAGTTCCATAGAATCCCTCACGGATACGCAGTATTTT CASSSIESLTDTQYF - - TRBJ2-3 TRBV19
TGTGCCACTTCACCGGGAGGGAATTCACCCCTCCACTTT CATSPGGNSPLHF - - TRBJ1-6 TRBV10-3
TGTGCCAGCTCACTCAGACAGGTCACGAACCAAAACAATGAGCAGTTCTTC CASSLRQVTNQNNEQFF - - TRBJ2-1 TRBV18
TGTGCCAGCAGTGAATATAGCGTCCAGGCTACCTTC CASSEYSVQATF few - TRBJ1-2 TRBV2
TGTGCCAGCAAAGTCGACAGGAACACCGGGGAGCTGTTTTTT CASKVDRNTGELFF few - TRBJ2-2 TRBV2
TGTGCCAGCAGCCCGCCGCGGGGGGGCCGGGAGACCCAGTACTTC CASSPPRGGRETQYF - TRBD2 TRBJ2-5 TRBV5-4
TGCGCCAGCAGCTTGGAAGGCGGGTCGTACAATGAGCAGTTCTTC CASSLEGGSYNEQFF - - TRBJ2-1 TRBV5-1
TGTGCCAGCAGCACTGGGACTAGCCAAGAGACCCAGTACTTC CASSTGTSQETQYF - TRBD2 TRBJ2-5 TRBV11-2
TGTGCCAGCAGCCTCGCCACAGATACGCAGTATTTT CASSLATDTQYF - - TRBJ2-3 TRBV11-2
TGTGCCAGCAGTCCGCCCGGATTTAGCAATCAGCCCCAGCATTTT CASSPPGFSNQPQHF - - TRBJ1-5 TRBV28
TGTGCCAGCAGTCCCCGGACAGCGCCGGGCGAGCAGTACTTC CASSPRTAPGEQYF - - TRBJ2-7 TRBV27
TGTGCCAGCAGCTTCGGAGGGAACTATGGCTACACCTTC CASSFGGNYGYTF - - TRBJ1-2 TRBV5-6
TGTGCCAGCGGCAGGGAAGGTTCCTACGAGCAGTACTTC CASGREGSYEQYF few - TRBJ2-7 TRBV11-2
TGCGCCAGCAGCTTGGACTCCGCGAACACCGGGGAGCTGTTTTTT CASSLDSANTGELFF - - TRBJ2-2 TRBV5-1
TGCAGCGTTGATGTCGGGGCCTCCTACGAGCAGTACTTC CSVDVGASYEQYF - - TRBJ2-7 TRBV29-1
TGCAGCGTTCGGATGAAGTTTGCTGACACTGAAGCTTTCTTT CSVRMKFADTEAFF few - TRBJ1-1 TRBV29-1
TGTGCCAGTAGTATGGGGACAGCGGGAGGATCAGAGACCCAGTACTTC CASSMGTAGGSETQYF few TRBD2 TRBJ2-5 TRBV19
TGCAGCGTAGCACTCGGATGGGGAAGCTCCTACAATGAGCAGTTCTTC CSVALGWGSSYNEQFF - - TRBJ2-1 TRBV29-1
TGCAGCGTTGATTCGGGCGGTGGGGGGTATAATGAAAAACTGTTTTTT CSVDSGGGGYNEKLFF - - TRBJ1-4 TRBV29-1
TGCAGCGTTAAGGCCTCTTCCTACGAGCAGTACTTC CSVKASSYEQYF - - TRBJ2-7 TRBV29-1
TGTGCCAGCAGTTACTCGAAGGGGATCGAGCAGTACTTC CASSYSKGIEQYF - - TRBJ2-7 TRBV6-5
TGTGCCAGCAGTGAATCAGGAGCGTCCCCCATCTACAATGAGCAGTTCTTC CASSESGASPIYNEQFF - - TRBJ2-1 TRBV2
TGCAGCGTAACTAGCGGGAGCTACGAGCAGTACTTC CSVTSGSYEQYF few TRBD2 TRBJ2-7 TRBV29-1
TGCAGCGTTGGGCCCCCGGCAAACACTGAAGCTTTCTTT CSVGPPANTEAFF - - TRBJ1-1 TRBV29-1
TGCGCCAGCAGCCATTCCCGTGCCAGGGTAGTGGGCGGCTACACCTTC CASSHSRARVVGGYTF few - TRBJ1-2 TRBV4-1
TGTGCCAGCAAAGTAGTAGCGGGAGGTGGCGAGACCCAGTACTTC CASKVVAGGGETQYF few TRBD2 TRBJ2-5 TRBV6-5
TGCGCCAGCAGCTTAAGGACAGGGGGGTACAATGAGCAGTTCTTC CASSLRTGGYNEQFF - TRBD1 TRBJ2-1 TRBV5-1
TGTGCCTGGAGTGTCTCGGCCCTGTACTTC CAWSVSALYF - - TRBJ2-7 TRBV30
TGTGCCAGCAGCTTAGGACAGAACAATGAGCAGTTCTTC CASSLGQNNEQFF - - TRBJ2-1 TRBV7-2
TGCAGCGTTGGGACAGGAGACACCGGGGAGCTGTTTTTT CSVGTGDTGELFF - TRBD1 TRBJ2-2 TRBV29-1
TGCGCCAGCAGCTTACACGGACAGGGGGCTTCAGGCTATGGCTACACCTTC CASSLHGQGASGYGYTF - TRBD1 TRBJ1-2 TRBV5-1
TGCGCCAGCAGCCGGGGACAGGGGTATAACTATGGCTACACCTTC CASSRGQGYNYGYTF - TRBD1 TRBJ1-2 TRBV4-1
TGCAGCGTTGAACCCGGATTAGGAGGCGAGCAGTACTTC CSVEPGLGGEQYF few - TRBJ2-7 TRBV29-1
TGTGCCAGCTCACCGGGGACAGGAGGAACTAATGAAAAACTGTTTTTT CASSPGTGGTNEKLFF many TRBD1 TRBJ1-4 TRBV18
TGTGCCTGGAGTCGGGGGACAGTCAATCAGCCCCAGCATTTT CAWSRGTVNQPQHF - TRBD1 TRBJ1-5 TRBV30
TGTGCCTGGAGTCTCCAAGGCATTAACTATGGCTACACCTTC CAWSLQGINYGYTF - - TRBJ1-2 TRBV30
TGTGCCAGCAGCCCCCTCAGGTTCAGGAATGAGCAGTTCTTC CASSPLRFRNEQFF - - TRBJ2-1 TRBV11-2
TGTGCCTGGAGAGGTGGGGCCAACGTCCTGACTTTC CAWRGGANVLTF few - TRBJ2-6 TRBV30
TGTGCCAGCAGCCCGCCGGGACAGGGAGTCTACGAGCAGTACTTC CASSPPGQGVYEQYF - TRBD1 TRBJ2-7 TRBV6-5
TGCGCCAGCAGTCGGACAGGGTACCCCTACGAGCAGTACTTC CASSRTGYPYEQYF - TRBD1 TRBJ2-7 TRBV23-1
TGTGCCAGCATCGGTCAGACAGGGAAGGACTATGGCTACACCTTC CASIGQTGKDYGYTF - TRBD1 TRBJ1-2 TRBV7-9
TGTGCCAGCAGAAGACCGAACAGGGGCGACTATGGCTACACCTTC CASRRPNRGDYGYTF - TRBD1 TRBJ1-2 TRBV6-5
TGTGCCACCAGCAGAGAAACGGGGGACTATGGCTACACCTTC CATSRETGDYGYTF - - TRBJ1-2 TRBV15
TGTGCCAGCCGTGATGCGGTTCGGTCCATATATTTT CASRDAVRSIYF - - TRBJ1-3 TRBV6-5
TGTGCCTGGAGGGCCAGCGGATTGTCCTACGAGCAGTACTTC CAWRASGLSYEQYF - - TRBJ2-7 TRBV30
TGTGCCAGCAGCTTAGCGGAAGGGGGCGGTCAGCCCCAGCATTTT CASSLAEGGGQPQHF - TRBD1 TRBJ1-5 TRBV7-6
TGTGCCAGCTCTATACAGGGCGCAGATACGCAGTATTTT CASSIQGADTQYF once - TRBJ2-3 TRBV6-1
TGCAGCGTTGTACCGACAGGGTTAGCTTTCTTT CSVVPTGLAFF once TRBD1 TRBJ1-1 TRBV29-1
TGTGCCTGGAGTGCTTACACTGAAGCTTTCTTT CAWSAYTEAFF few - TRBJ1-1 TRBV30
TGTGCCAGTAGTATATCAACAGGGTGGGATCAGCCCCAGCATTTT CASSISTGWDQPQHF - - TRBJ1-5 TRBV19
TGTGCCAGCCACCCGGGACAGCTCGACTGGCAGTACTTC CASHPGQLDWQYF - TRBD1 TRBJ2-7 TRBV6-1